This T cell receptor (beta chain) was sequenced in a study of shared clonotypes between healthy human individuals. Naive CD8 cells lacked CD45RO, underwent positive selection for CCR7 and left out terminally differentiated effector memory CD45RA+ cells. As for this clone: Antigen specificity is unknown.

V lost 2 bases, J lost 1 base, and 10 bases lay in between. Germline lookup yields CDR1 SGHRS and CDR2 YFSETQ. There are 16 residues in the CDR3. Original analysis: ImmunoSEQ junction-only sequences lacked quality scores, so their filtering differed. The table came from immunoSEQ multiplex PCR; TCRdb's copy has only in-frame clones and leaves some out. V and J calls plus clone size are reproduced from that table; the DNA served to infer D and trimming. The sample yields approximately 590,000 clones, around 95% seen once. Study outcomes and limitations: Deeper or shallower sequencing was expected to change how clonotypes are shared among donors. Despite large depth, rarefaction showed incomplete sorted-subset sequencing.

This receptor was obtained from a woman in her twenties or thirties in good health. The specimen sequenced was naive CD8+ T cells sorted from blood. The rearrangement uses TRBV5-1 and TRBJ2-6; D is possibly TRBD2 (6 bases). CDR3 sequence reads: CASSLRGGSGANVLTF. The DNA for the CDR3 is TGCGCCAGCAGCTTACGAGGAGGGTCTGGGGCCAACGTCCTGACTTTC.